This passage covers 24 T cell receptor beta chains from one sample sequenced in a study of T-cell reconstitution after alpha-beta-depleted transplantation in children. Preparation of the TCRbeta library used unique molecular identifiers. TCRdb redid the calling of the PCR reads with MiXCR, one entry per CDR3 protein. This table has 500,000 to 600,000 distinct CDR3 sequences, 32% appearing once. Sequenced material: PBMCs from the stem cell graft donor, taken from the stem cell graft. Source of these receptors: a human donor who donated a stem cell graft to a child with aplastic anemia.

The V and J genes are TRBV5-1 and TRBJ1-1, with D unresolved. The CDR3 is made up of 13 amino acids. CDR1 and CDR2 from the germline V gene are SGHRS and YFSETQ. Trimming removed 1 base at V and 4 bases at J, with 8 bases between. This CDR3 is CASSLLRSTEAFF. Written as DNA, the CDR3 is TGCGCCAGCAGCTTGCTCCGGAGCACTGAAGCTTTCTTT.

The J gene is TRBJ2-1, the V gene TRBV7-8; 11 bases are a match to TRBD2. The CDR3 extends over 15 amino acids. CDR1 and CDR2 from the germline V gene are SGHVS and FQNEAQ. Trimming took 6 bases from V and 9 from J; bases not matched to a gene: 10. The CDR3 DNA reads as TGTGCCAGCAGTTATACTAGCGGGAGTTTGGTTGAGCAGTTCTTC. Amino acids: CASSYTSGSLVEQFF. The whole variable domain, filled in from reference TRBV7-8 and TRBJ2-1, reads GAGVSQSPRYKVAKRGQDVALRCDPISGHVSLFWYQQALGQGPEFLTYFQNEAQLDKSGLPSDRFFAERPEGSVSTLKIQRTQQEDSAVYLCASSYTSGSLVEQFFGPGTRLTVL.

This clonotype was counted between two and nine times. CDR3 coding DNA: TGCGCCAGCAGCTTGGTTGTGAGCACTGAAGCTTTCTTT. Amino acid sequence: CASSLVVSTEAFF. This chain uses TRBV5-1 with TRBJ1-1; D is unresolved. CDR3 size: 13 residues. Between the trimmed V and J ends, which lost 0 bases and 4 bases, there was a span of 7 bases. CDR1 and CDR2 from the germline V gene are SGHRS and YFSETQ.

The J gene is TRBJ2-5, the V gene TRBV5-1, with 8 bases matching TRBD2. Unmatched junction bases numbered 7, after V lost 1 base and J lost 5 bases. From germline, CDR1 is SGHRS and CDR2 YFSETQ. The CDR3 has 15 amino acids. DNA for the CDR3: TGCGCCAGCAGCTTGTTAGCGGGATACAGGGAGACCCAGTACTTC. Residues: CASSLLAGYRETQYF.

In this sample, this clonotype turned up a few times. V usage is TRBV5-1 and J usage is TRBJ2-7; 16 positions match TRBD2. The CDR3 has 16 residues. V trimming: 4 bases; J trimming: 6 bases; junction bases outside the gene matches: 7. Germline CDR1 reads SGHRS; CDR2 reads YFSETQ. In DNA form, the CDR3 reads TGCGCCAGCAGCAAAGGGACTAGCGGGAGGGCGGGCGAGCAGTACTTC. Translated, it gives CASSKGTSGRAGEQYF.

The chain has TRBV6-2 or TRBV6-3 and TRBJ2-7, with TRBD2 identical over 7 bases. Germline V lookup: CDR1 MNHEY, CDR2 SVGEGT. CDR3 length: 13 residues. In DNA, the CDR3 is TGTGCCAGCAGTTACTCCGGGACTATGCTACTAGAAGTC. Amino acids: CASSYSGTMLLEV.

J is TRBJ2-1 and V is TRBV24-1; TRBD2 agrees at 14 bases. CDR1 is KGHDR and CDR2 is SFDVKD in the germline V gene. Germline trimming cut 4 bases from V and 8 bases from J; bases unmatched to any gene: 6. The CDR3 totals 16 residues. This CDR3 is CATSDLTSGRADEQFF. In nucleotides, the CDR3 is TGTGCCACCAGTGACCTGACTAGCGGGAGGGCTGATGAGCAGTTCTTC.

The rearrangement joins TRBV6-2 or TRBV6-3 to TRBJ2-7; TRBD2 matches 10 bases. CDR3 length: 14 amino acids. Trimming took 6 bases from V and 2 from J; bases not matched to a gene: 4. CDR1 is MNHEY, CDR2 SVGEGT, per germline. The CDR3 loop reads CASRTSGTAYEQYF. The CDR3 DNA follows: TGTGCCAGCAGAACTAGCGGGACTGCCTACGAGCAGTACTTC.

This clonotype came up a few times. This rearrangement joins TRBV5-1 to TRBJ2-3; 7 bases line up with TRBD1. CDR3 length equals 18 residues. V shed 0 bases and J 4 bases; nucleotides not matched to a gene: 14. Germline CDR1 SGHRS, CDR2 YFSETQ. CDR3 DNA sequence: TGCGCCAGCAGCTTGGCCTCCCTCAGGGGGAAGGAAGCAGATACGCAGTATTTT. Translation: CASSLASLRGKEADTQYF.

This clonotype came up once. The chain combines TRBV7-2 with TRBJ1-5; 9 bases are shared with TRBD1. The CDR3 has 15 residues. Germline CDR1 is SGHTA and CDR2 is FQGNSA. Losses at the gene ends were 5 bases for V and 3 bases for J; bases not matched to a gene: 5. The CDR3 bases are TGTGCCAGCAGCCCCCGGACAGGGGACAATCAGCCCCAGCATTTT. This translates into CASSPRTGDNQPQHF.

There are a few counts of this clonotype. The chain has TRBV12-3 or TRBV12-4 and TRBJ1-2; D is possibly TRBD1 (5 bases). The length of the CDR3 is 14 residues. Trimming removed 5 bases at V and 5 bases at J, with 15 bases between. CDR3 region: CASSGTGGPYGYTF. CDR3 nucleotide sequence: TGTGCCAGCAGTGGAACCGGGGGTCCTTATGGCTACACCTTC.

The genes are TRBV29-1 and TRBJ1-1, with 7 positions matching TRBD1. In germline, CDR1 is SQVTM, CDR2 ANQGSEA. The ends lost 6 bases at V and 10 bases at J; junction bases unmatched: 11. This CDR3 spans 12 amino acids. The CDR3 loop is CSVPGGGEVAFF. The CDR3 bases are TGCAGCGTGCCAGGAGGGGGCGAGGTAGCTTTCTTT.

This clonotype has ten or more counts. The chain is built from TRBV7-6 and TRBJ1-1; D is ambiguous. The germline V gene has CDR1 SGHVS and CDR2 FNYEAQ. The CDR3 contains 13 residues. V shed 3 bases and J shed 3 bases, with 8 bases lying between them. CDR3 nucleotides: TGTGCCAGCAGCTTCCAGAGTTACACTGAAGCTTTCTTT. Translating gives CASSFQSYTEAFF.

There are a few counts of this clonotype. The chain carries TRBV6-5 and TRBJ2-1; TRBD2 matches 8 bases. The germline gives CDR1 MNHEY, CDR2 SVGAGI. J was trimmed by 4 bases and V by 2 bases; bases with no gene match: 7. The CDR3 is made up of 16 amino acids. The CDR3 protein is CASSYGSSGPYNEQFF. CDR3 nucleotide sequence: TGTGCCAGCAGTTACGGTTCTAGCGGGCCTTACAATGAGCAGTTCTTC.

The rearrangement uses TRBV24-1 and TRBJ1-3, with D hard to call. The V end lost 5 bases, the J end lost 0 bases, and 7 bases lay between the germline ends. Germline V gene lookup returns CDR1 KGHDR and CDR2 SFDVKD. The CDR3 runs to 14 residues. In DNA, the CDR3 is TGTGCCACCAGTGGGCTGGACTCTGGAAACACCATATATTTT. Translating it yields CATSGLDSGNTIYF.

This rearrangement joins TRBV11-2 to TRBJ2-5; D gene unclear. The V end lost 1 base, the J end lost 5 bases, and 20 bases lay between the germline ends. The CDR3 has 17 amino acids. Germline V gives CDR1 SGHAT, CDR2 FQNNGV. The CDR3 region has the DNA TGTGCCAGCAGCTTAGGTGGGTCCTGGAAGAGTAGTGAGACCCAGTACTTC. This encodes CASSLGGSWKSSETQYF.

This rearrangement joins TRBV7-9 to TRBJ1-1; the match to TRBD1 covers 9 bases. CDR3 length: 17 amino acids. Germline V gives CDR1 SEHNR, CDR2 FQNEAQ (reference sequence). Trimming removed 4 bases from V and 0 bases from J; junction bases left unmatched: 9. As DNA, the CDR3 is TGTGCCAGCAGCTCCGACAGGGGGTTGGGCATGAACACTGAAGCTTTCTTT. It yields the protein CASSSDRGLGMNTEAFF.

The DNA for the CDR3 is TGCGCCAGCAGCCCGGACAACCAAGAGACCCAGTACTTC. It yields the protein CASSPDNQETQYF. The V gene is TRBV5-1, the J gene TRBJ2-5, with D possibly TRBD1 on 5 matching bases. This CDR3 contains 13 residues. Trimming cost V 4 bases and J 0 bases, with 7 bases left between them. Germline V gives CDR1 SGHRS, CDR2 YFSETQ.

This clonotype was observed a handful of times. The chain uses TRBV11-2 and TRBJ2-1; D may be TRBD1 (6 bases). Trimming took off 2 bases at V and 6 bases at J, with 11 bases between the two ends. The CDR3 sequence is 14 residues long. Germline-derived CDR1 and CDR2 are SGHAT and FQNNGV. CDR3 coding DNA: TGTGCCAGCAGCTTAACAGGGCTGGGCAATGAGCAGTTCTTC. This codes for CASSLTGLGNEQFF.

The chain employs TRBV11-2 and TRBJ2-1; 9 bases line up with TRBD2. Germline assignment: CDR1 SGHAT and CDR2 FQNNGV. Losses at the gene ends were 6 bases for V and 6 bases for J; bases not matched to a gene: 12. This CDR3 is built from 16 residues. The CDR3 spells CASSLSSGSGLNEQFF. The DNA of the CDR3 is TGTGCCAGCAGTCTCAGTAGCGGGAGTGGCCTCAATGAGCAGTTCTTC.

This clonotype turned up a few times. The gene calls are TRBV7-2 and TRBJ2-1; the D gene could be TRBD1 or TRBD2 (5 bases each). Germline CDR1 SGHTA, CDR2 FQGNSA. The CDR3 is made up of 14 amino acids. V shed 0 bases and J shed 7 bases, with 10 bases lying between them. The CDR3 loop reads CASSLARERNEQFF. The CDR3 nucleotides are TGTGCCAGCAGCTTAGCCAGGGAGCGAAATGAGCAGTTCTTC.

In its sample, this clonotype was seen a few times. The CDR3: CSVEDWTGGNYGYTF. CDR3 bases: TGCAGCGTTGAAGATTGGACAGGGGGCAACTATGGCTACACCTTC. The V call is TRBV29-1, the J call TRBJ1-2; 11 nucleotides match TRBD1. The V gene end was trimmed by 0 bases and the J gene end by 2 bases; junction bases not matched to a gene: 2. The CDR3 is made up of 15 amino acids. The germline V gene encodes CDR1 SQVTM and CDR2 ANQGSEA.

This clonotype was recorded a few times. This chain uses TRBV29-1 with TRBJ2-3, with TRBD2 matching over 10 bases. CDR3 length: 14 amino acids. Losses at the gene ends were 7 bases for V and 1 base for J; bases not matched to a gene: 5. The V gene's germline CDR1 is SQVTM and CDR2 ANQGSEA. The CDR3, as DNA: TGCAGCGCCGAGGGGACTAGCGGCACAGATACGCAGTATTTT. Amino acids: CSAEGTSGTDTQYF.

This chain connects TRBV5-5 to TRBJ2-2; no reliable D call. The germline CDR1 and CDR2 sequences are SGHKS and YYEKEE (reference sequence). V was cut by 4 bases and J by 5 bases, with 9 bases left in between. This CDR3 is built from 13 residues. The CDR3 is CASSRVSTGELFF. As DNA, the CDR3 is TGTGCCAGCAGCCGGGTATCTACCGGGGAGCTGTTTTTT.